Sequencing of this T cell receptor beta chain was carried out in a study of graft-versus-host responses after intestinal transplantation (dated by TCRdb to the early 2020s). Some background on the complete study: The transplants that recipients received were multivisceral, liver-intestinal, or isolated intestinal. All recipients received anti-thymocyte globulin induction followed by maintenance tacrolimus and steroids for around three years. Bulk TCR-beta CDR3 sequencing was used to track graft-versus-host and host-versus-graft alloreactive T cell clones in the graft, circulation and bone marrow after intestinal transplantation. To identify alloreactive clones, pre-transplant mixed lymphocyte reaction products were sequenced and compared with unstimulated pre-transplant donor and recipient T cells. The cohort enrolled about two dozen intestinal transplant recipients, one of whom was a retransplant, and a few patients without pretransplant specimens were excluded. A peak of at least 4% donor T cells among recipient peripheral blood mononuclear cells was the definition used for donor T cell macrochimerism. Rather than going through the commercial service, samples from a few later patients were sequenced in-house on an Illumina MiSeq and processed with MiXCR.

Library prep was done by the immunoSEQ multiplex PCR assay. For most patients, high-throughput TCR-beta CDR3 sequencing of genomic DNA was performed by Adaptive Biotechnologies. In the paper's pipeline: Adaptive's ImmunoSEQ software supplied the TCR sequencing data for around 19 patients, while MiXCR and VDJtools were used to process a few other patients. Because the origin of CDR3 nucleotide sequences shared between donor and recipient could not be assigned, those sequences were removed. To be classed as alloreactive, a clone needed at least 2-fold expansion over unstimulated cells and a minimum CFSE-low frequency of 0.002% (template counts) or 0.001% (read counts). Mappable clones were those detected in sequenced pre-transplant spleen, lymph node, or MLR CFSE-low populations of the donor or recipient. The cumulative frequency of alloreactive clones was calculated as a percentage of all sequences, weighted by copy number. In its TCRdb copy, this immuneACCESS table keeps in-frame sequences only and misses some clones. Where compared with another copy, unresolved V genes explain less than half of these, and the others have no known cause. V, J and clone size are those of that table, while D and trimming were read from the DNA. For this sample there are tens of thousands of clones; around nine tenths appear just once. The ten largest clones take up approximately 2.9% of the sample.

Relative to germline, V is 0 bases shorter and J is 7 bases shorter, with 12 bases between their ends. In the germline V gene, CDR1 corresponds to MNHEY and CDR2 to SVGAGI. From its cysteine to its phenylalanine, the CDR3 spans 14 amino acids. Only the CDR3 part of the read is kept: 42 bases, read in frame from the first base. About this clone itself: No cognate antigen has been identified for it. Base qualities are not at hand, and no much larger clone is one base apart.

Blood samples were collected up to 4 times in the first month after transplant and then at least monthly when available. Broad study findings and their caveats: Peak levels of circulating GvH clones were associated with declines in HvG clones early after transplant. The relatively low number and heterogeneity of intestinal transplant patients limited the conclusions. GvH clones were found in recipient bone marrow, and some of the GvH clones appeared earlier in ileal mucosa or blood, which is consistent with an intestinal mucosal origin. High GvH to HvG T cell clonal ratios were observed in the allografts of patients with donor T cell macrochimerism.

The sample here was PBMCs, taken around 120 days after intestinal transplantation. The rearrangement joined TRBV6-5 to TRBJ2-5, with the D segment identity uncertain. The receptor's source is a human patient who received an intestinal transplant, so some T cells may come from the graft donor. The CDR3 loop reads CASSYSRVPPTQYF. The DNA is TGTGCCAGCAGTTACTCGAGAGTACCCCCGACCCAGTACTTC.